The 5 T cell receptor beta chains given below trace back to one sample, sequenced in a study of T cells after posttransplantation cyclophosphamide. TCRdb's table, derived via immunoSEQ multiplex PCR, lists solely in-frame clones and lacks some. This table holds about 1,600 clones, more than 70% found once. Treatment was busulfan-fludarabine conditioning, a marrow graft, and cyclophosphamide on days +3 and +4. Source: CD4+ T cells sorted from blood, taken after allogeneic stem cell transplant with posttransplant cyclophosphamide. All receptors come from a female patient in her 60s who received an allogeneic stem cell transplant from a related donor and was CMV-positive. Some T cells may possibly be graft donor cells.

The V and J genes are TRBV18 and TRBJ2-5; TRBD2 is a possible D gene (5 bases). Germline V lookup: CDR1 KGHSH, CDR2 LQKENI. V lost 0 bases, J lost 8 bases, and 10 bases lay in between. There are 13 residues in the CDR3. CDR3 nucleotide sequence: TGTGCCAGCTCACCACCGGAGCGGAAAACCCAGTACTTC. Its protein is CASSPPERKTQYF.

The V call is TRBV5-4, the J call TRBJ1-2, with D tentatively TRBD1 (5 bases). Trimming took off 2 bases at V and 7 bases at J, with 24 bases between the two ends. This CDR3 has 17 residues. Germline values: CDR1 SGHNT, CDR2 YYREEE (reference sequence). The CDR3 is CASSFMGGGSRISGYTF. In nucleotides, the CDR3 is TGTGCCAGCAGCTTCATGGGCGGGGGGAGTAGAATAAGTGGCTACACCTTC.

This chain joins TRBV7-9 and TRBJ1-6; no clear D gene. The CDR3 consists of 13 residues. CDR1 is SEHNR, CDR2 FQNEAQ, per germline (reference sequence). Deletions cut 1 base from V and 8 bases from J, with 6 bases between. The CDR3 region has the DNA TGTGCCAGCAGCTTAGGCGGGGATTCACCCCTCCACTTT. It translates to CASSLGGDSPLHF.

This clone was picked up a small number of times. The chain has TRBV19 and TRBJ2-2, with 7 bases fitting TRBD2. The ends lost 6 bases at V and 2 bases at J; junction bases unmatched: 12. Looked up from germline, CDR1 is LNHDA and CDR2 is SQIVND (reference sequence). The CDR3 runs to 17 residues. CDR3 loop: CASSRRAGRGNTGELFF. The DNA of the CDR3 is TGTGCCAGTAGCCGTAGGGCAGGGAGGGGAAACACCGGGGAGCTGTTTTTT.

The rearrangement links TRBV7-6 to TRBJ1-5; 10 nucleotides align to TRBD1. CDR1 SGHVS and CDR2 FNYEAQ come from the germline V gene. The CDR3 extends over 17 amino acids. V lost 1 base and J lost 7; bases outside the gene matches: 10. This CDR3 reads CASSLEPDRGPWQPQHF. CDR3 in DNA: TGTGCCAGCAGCTTAGAACCCGACAGGGGGCCTTGGCAGCCCCAGCATTTT.